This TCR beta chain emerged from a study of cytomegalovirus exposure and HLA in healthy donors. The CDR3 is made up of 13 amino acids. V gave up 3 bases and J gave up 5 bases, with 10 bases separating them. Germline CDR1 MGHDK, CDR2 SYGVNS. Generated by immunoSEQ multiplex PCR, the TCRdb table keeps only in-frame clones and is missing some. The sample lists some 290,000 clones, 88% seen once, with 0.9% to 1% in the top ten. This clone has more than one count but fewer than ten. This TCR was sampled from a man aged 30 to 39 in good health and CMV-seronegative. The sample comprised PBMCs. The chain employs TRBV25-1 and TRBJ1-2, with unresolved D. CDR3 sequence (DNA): TGTGCCAGCAGTGACCCGGGATCTTATGGCTACACCTTC. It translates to CASSDPGSYGYTF.